This T cell receptor (beta chain) was sequenced in a study of PD-L1 blockade in urothelial cancer. PCRs were each spiked with synthetic TCR analog templates. Profiling relied on immunoSEQ multiplex PCR, and the TCRdb table lists in-frame clones only, not all of them. In the table there are roughly 52,000 clones, around 74% of which are singletons. Time point defined: pretreatment peripheral blood. The sequencing used PBMCs, collected around atezolizumab (anti-PD-L1) treatment. This sequence was found in a man in his 70s with urothelial cancer.

CDR3 DNA: TGCGCCAGCAGCCAGACGGCGGGGGGGGCAACTAATGAAAAACTGTTTTTT. Its translation: CASSQTAGGATNEKLFF. The rearrangement links TRBV4-1 to TRBJ1-4; TRBD1 might be the D (5 bases). CDR1 MGHRA and CDR2 YSYEKL come from the germline V gene. V lost 3 bases and J lost 0, with 14 bases in between. CDR3 size: 17 residues.